A selection of T cell receptor beta chains follows, all from one sample in a study of early T cells in non-severe SARS-CoV-2 infection. MiXCR, run by TCRdb on the 5' RACE reads, gives a single entry per CDR3 protein. Of roughly 48,000 distinct CDR3 sequences in the sample, roughly 8% are singletons; the top ten hold roughly 9.9%. Sequencing was carried out using whole blood. These receptor sequences come from an adult who was a healthcare worker with PCR-confirmed SARS-CoV-2 infection or an uninfected control (not recorded which). CDR3s include the opening cysteine and the closing phenylalanine or tryptophan. The D gene is left open where the match is weak. Some rows have no size entry. The others give once, few or many, or a class for an expanded clone.

clone_size	d_call	j_call	v_call	cdr3_nt	cdr3_aa
many	NA	TRBJ2-3	TRBV7-9	TGTGCCAGCAGCTTAGGCGGACAGCTCACAGATACGCAGTATTTT	CASSLGGQLTDTQYF
NA	NA	TRBJ2-7	TRBV27	TGTGCCAGCAGTTTCGAGACAGGTCCAAGGGACTACGAGCAGTACTTC	CASSFETGPRDYEQYF
many	NA	TRBJ1-4	TRBV9	TGTGCCAGCAGCGTAGAGGGGAATAATGAAAAACTGTTTTTT	CASSVEGNNEKLFF
NA	TRBD1	TRBJ2-1	TRBV11-2	TGTGCCAGCAGCGCCGGGACAGGCAATGAGCAGTTCTTC	CASSAGTGNEQFF
few	NA	TRBJ2-3	TRBV7-3	TGTGCCAGCAGCTTAACCCAAGGAGGCACAGATACGCAGTATTTT	CASSLTQGGTDTQYF
NA	TRBD2	TRBJ2-3	TRBV20-1	TGCAGTGCTCCCAGGACTAGCGGGGGAAAAAGCACAGATACGCAGTATTTT	CSAPRTSGGKSTDTQYF
NA	TRBD1	TRBJ2-7	TRBV4-1	TGCGCCAGCAGCCAACTCGGACAGGGTGTCTACGAGCAGTACTTC	CASSQLGQGVYEQYF
many	NA	TRBJ1-5	TRBV12-2	TGTGCAAGTCGCTTAGCCTGTGGGCCCCCGAACCAGCCCCAGCATTTT	CASRLACGPPNQPQHF
many	NA	TRBJ2-2	TRBV19	TGTGCCAGTAGTCATGGGCCGACCTCGACCGGGGAGCTGTTTTTT	CASSHGPTSTGELFF
NA	NA	TRBJ1-5	TRBV7-2	TGTGCCAGCAGCTTAGACGCGGAATTCTATAGCAATCAGCCCCGGCATTTT	CASSLDAEFYSNQPRHF